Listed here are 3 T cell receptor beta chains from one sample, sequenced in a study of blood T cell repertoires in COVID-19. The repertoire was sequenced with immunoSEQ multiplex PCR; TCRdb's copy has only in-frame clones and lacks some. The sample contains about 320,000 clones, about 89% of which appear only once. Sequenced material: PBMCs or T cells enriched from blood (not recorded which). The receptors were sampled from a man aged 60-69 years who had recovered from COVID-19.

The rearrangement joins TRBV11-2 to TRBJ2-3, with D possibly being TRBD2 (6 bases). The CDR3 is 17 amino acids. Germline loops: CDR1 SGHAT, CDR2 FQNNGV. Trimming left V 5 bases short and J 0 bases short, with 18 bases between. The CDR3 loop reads CASSPQLVAASTDTQYF. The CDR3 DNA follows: TGTGCCAGCAGCCCCCAGTTGGTAGCGGCTAGCACAGATACGCAGTATTTT.

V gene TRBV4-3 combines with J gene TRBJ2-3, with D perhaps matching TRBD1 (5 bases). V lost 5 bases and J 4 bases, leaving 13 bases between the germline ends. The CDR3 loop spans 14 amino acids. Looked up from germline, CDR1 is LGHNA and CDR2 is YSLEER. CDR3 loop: CASSARPGSDTQYF. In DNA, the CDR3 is TGCGCCAGCAGCGCTCGTCCAGGGTCAGATACGCAGTATTTT.

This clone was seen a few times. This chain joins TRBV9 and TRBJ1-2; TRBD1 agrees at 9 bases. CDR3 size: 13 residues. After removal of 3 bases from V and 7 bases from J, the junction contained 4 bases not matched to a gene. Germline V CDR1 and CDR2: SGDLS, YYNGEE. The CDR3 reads CASSATGGLGYTF. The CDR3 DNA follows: TGTGCCAGCAGCGCGACAGGGGGTCTTGGCTACACCTTC.